A selection of T cell receptor beta chains follows, all from one sample in a study of shared clonotypes between healthy human individuals. Repertoires were generated with immunoSEQ multiplex PCR, while TCRdb's copy carries only in-frame clones and drops some. The sample includes around 2,000,000 clones, about 95% of them seen just once. The source material was naive CD8+ T cells sorted from blood. The origin of the receptors is a man aged 18 to 30 in good health. Each CDR3 is given with its conserved first and last residue. A D gene is named only where the DNA matches it firmly. Only some rows state a clone size, as once, few, many or a class for expanded clones.

abundance,d_gene,len,v_gene,j_gene,CDR3aa,CDR3nt
NA,NA,16,TRBV6-5,TRBJ2-7,CASSYSSPGLGDEQYF,TGTGCCAGCAGTTACTCGTCCCCAGGACTCGGGGACGAGCAGTACTTC
NA,TRBD1,17,TRBV4-3,TRBJ2-1,CASSLLPGQGADNEQFF,TGCGCCAGCAGCCTATTACCGGGACAGGGGGCGGACAATGAGCAGTTCTTC
NA,NA,16,TRBV4-1,TRBJ2-1,CASSQDPASSYNEQFF,TGCGCCAGCAGCCAAGATCCGGCGAGCTCCTACAATGAGCAGTTCTTC
NA,TRBD2,16,TRBV4-3,TRBJ2-1,CASSPGLAGDFHEQFF,TGCGCCAGCAGCCCGGGACTAGCGGGAGATTTCCATGAGCAGTTCTTC
NA,NA,14,TRBV11-3,TRBJ2-3,CASSPSLRTDTQYF,TGTGCCAGCAGCCCGAGTCTTCGCACAGATACGCAGTATTTT
NA,TRBD1,13,TRBV6-5,TRBJ1-1,CASSQTGGGEAFF,TGTGCCAGCAGTCAAACAGGGGGCGGTGAAGCTTTCTTT
NA,TRBD1,13,TRBV5-6,TRBJ2-3,CASSLPGGDTQYF,TGTGCCAGCAGCTTACCAGGGGGAGATACGCAGTATTTT
once,NA,13,TRBV7-9,TRBJ1-5,CASSLTVDQPQHF,TGTGCCAGCAGCTTAACAGTGGATCAGCCCCAGCATTTT
NA,TRBD2,17,TRBV19,TRBJ2-1,CASSIDQLAGGYNEQFF,TGTGCCAGTAGTATAGATCAGCTAGCGGGAGGGTACAATGAGCAGTTCTTC
NA,NA,12,TRBV6-5,TRBJ2-6,CASSSGANVLTF,TGTGCCAGCAGCTCTGGGGCCAACGTCCTGACTTTC
few,NA,13,TRBV28,TRBJ1-1,CASSLGRVTEAFF,TGTGCCAGCAGTTTAGGCAGGGTTACTGAAGCTTTCTTT
NA,TRBD1,15,TRBV5-8,TRBJ1-3,CASSMAGTGRDTIYF,TGTGCCAGCAGCATGGCCGGGACAGGGAGGGACACCATATATTTT
NA,NA,16,TRBV4-3,TRBJ2-3,CASSQDYGTSGDTQYF,TGCGCCAGCAGCCAAGATTACGGGACGAGTGGAGATACGCAGTATTTT
NA,NA,15,TRBV7-8,TRBJ2-7,CASSLGLDRSYEQYF,TGTGCCAGCAGCTTGGGCCTAGACAGGAGCTACGAGCAGTACTTC
NA,NA,15,TRBV11-2,TRBJ2-3,CASSPEAIGADTQYF,TGTGCCAGCAGCCCGGAGGCTATAGGGGCAGATACGCAGTATTTT
NA,NA,13,TRBV7-6,TRBJ1-1,CASSLAVGTEAFF,TGTGCCAGCAGCTTAGCGGTGGGGACTGAAGCTTTCTTT
NA,NA,16,TRBV9,TRBJ2-5,CASSVLGEGAIETQYF,TGTGCCAGCAGCGTACTAGGGGAAGGTGCCATAGAGACCCAGTACTTC
NA,NA,15,TRBV2,TRBJ1-5,CASSDGEQINQPQHF,TGTGCCAGCAGTGACGGGGAACAGATCAATCAGCCCCAGCATTTT
NA,TRBD1,16,TRBV5-1,TRBJ2-3,CASSLGGTGVQDTQYF,TGCGCCAGCAGCTTGGGAGGGACAGGGGTGCAAGATACGCAGTATTTT
NA,NA,12,TRBV9,TRBJ2-5,CASSTGPETQYF,TGTGCCAGCAGCACCGGGCCCGAGACCCAGTACTTC
NA,NA,15,TRBV19,TRBJ2-7,CASSIRWGTAYEQYF,TGTGCCAGTAGTATCCGCTGGGGCACGGCCTACGAGCAGTACTTC
NA,NA,15,TRBV6-5,TRBJ1-1,CASSYLSSGDTEAFF,TGTGCCAGCAGTTACTTGTCCTCAGGGGACACTGAAGCTTTCTTT
NA,NA,14,TRBV9,TRBJ2-7,CASSLGGLDYEQYF,TGTGCCAGCAGCCTTGGGGGGTTAGACTACGAGCAGTACTTC
NA,NA,21,TRBV4-2,TRBJ2-1,CASSQVLSGGSGSYNYNEQFF,TGTGCCAGCAGCCAAGTCCTTTCTGGGGGTAGCGGCAGCTATAACTACAATGAGCAGTTCTTC